These T cell receptor beta chains were read from a single sample in a study of cytomegalovirus exposure and HLA in healthy donors. The protocol was immunoSEQ multiplex PCR, while the TCRdb copy is restricted to in-frame clones and leaves out a portion. This sample yields approximately 200,000 clones, of which approximately 82% are seen a single time; 2.1% belongs to the top ten. The sample consisted of PBMCs. Every receptor here comes from a woman between 18 and 30 years old in good health and CMV-seropositive. CDR3s include the opening cysteine and the closing phenylalanine or tryptophan. Not all rows give a size; the values are once, few, many and, for expanded clones, a class.

V gene	J gene	clone size	CDR3 protein
TRBV7-2	TRBJ1-5	-	CASSSDHNQPQHF
TRBV5-4	TRBJ2-1	-	CASSTGQPNEQFF
TRBV6-5	TRBJ1-5	-	CASSYSSYQPQHF
TRBV7-2	TRBJ2-2	-	CASSLAGTSNTGELFF
TRBV6-1	TRBJ1-3	-	CASSASGATGNTIYF
TRBV6-1	TRBJ1-1	-	CASSAAGGFNTEAFF
TRBV9	TRBJ2-2	-	CASRPGQGASTGELFF
TRBV6-1	TRBJ2-7	-	CASSEAWAIQGRSYEQYF
TRBV19	TRBJ2-7	-	CASSIRGREYEQYF
TRBV29-1	TRBJ1-2	-	CSVEEGTAISGYTF
TRBV2	TRBJ2-2	-	CASSEQANTGELFF
TRBV5-1	TRBJ1-6	-	CASSLTPGQNDSPLHF
TRBV30	TRBJ2-7	-	CAWADRTYEQYF
TRBV9	TRBJ1-6	-	CASSVLTELSPLHF
TRBV5-1	TRBJ2-6	few	CASTQQGQPGANVLTF
TRBV19	TRBJ1-2	-	CASRDRVNGYTF
TRBV10-3	TRBJ2-1	-	CAISVGGGAQNEQFF
TRBV9	TRBJ2-1	-	CASSVSGGVYEQFF
TRBV6-5	TRBJ1-2	-	CASTAAGRGYGYTF
TRBV4-1	TRBJ2-4	-	CASSQLAENIQYF
TRBV27	TRBJ2-7	-	CASSRGLAVGYEQYF
TRBV15	TRBJ2-7	once	CATRDRVSYEQYF
TRBV6-5	TRBJ2-7	-	CASSPTSGASYEQYF
TRBV4-1	TRBJ1-4	-	CASSQGGDLSEKLFF
TRBV4-1	TRBJ1-2	-	CASSQDLGQGLGYTF
TRBV7-9	TRBJ2-3	-	CASSKGQAGGTLTDTQYF
TRBV4-2	TRBJ1-6	-	CASSQGTTGQGHNSPLHF
TRBV7-7	TRBJ2-2	-	CASSPRLAGDTGELFF
TRBV5-4	TRBJ1-2	once	CASSPGTGNYGYTF
TRBV19	TRBJ1-5	-	CASSIRGSNQPQHF
TRBV4-3	TRBJ2-4	-	CASSQAPGGAKNIQYF
TRBV10-3	TRBJ1-2	-	CAISGDRGNYGYTF
TRBV11-2	TRBJ2-5	-	CASSLGGGDGETQYF
TRBV6-1	TRBJ1-2	-	CASSEAGGYGYTF
TRBV6-1	TRBJ1-4	few	CASSEGGGLNEKLFF
TRBV28	TRBJ2-3	-	CASRSGQDTDTQYF
TRBV11-3	TRBJ2-5	-	CASSLALHQETQYF
TRBV6-5	TRBJ1-1	-	CASTRGFNTEAFF
TRBV5-1	TRBJ2-2	-	CASSSTSGGLYTGELFF
TRBV6-5	TRBJ1-2	-	CASGEIAAGYGYTF
TRBV2	TRBJ1-5	-	CASSEDLGGNQPQHF
TRBV6-6	TRBJ1-6	-	CASTLGLDRSWAPLHF